This record looks at one TCR beta chain sequence and its context. The antigen is undetermined. The sample is drawn from a study of T-cell reconstitution after alpha-beta-depleted transplantation in children. As it was prepared, the TCRbeta library received unique molecular identifiers. One entry per CDR3 protein results from TCRdb running MiXCR on the PCR reads. Here the sample spans about 210,000 distinct CDR3 sequences, around a sixth being singletons. The CDR3 runs to 14 residues. Germline lookup yields CDR1 SQVTM and CDR2 ANQGSEA. With 6 bases clipped from V and 5 bases from J, the junction kept 7 bases outside the gene matches. Study results and caveats: The origin of high day-60 TCRbeta diversity in some patients lay in surviving recipient T cells and thymic progenitors. Once a year had passed after transplant, T-cell counts and diversity came mostly from newly produced T cells. About two months after transplant, alpha-beta T cells reportedly came from several hundred expanded graft clones.

The rearrangement uses TRBV29-1 and TRBJ2-7; 13 nucleotides line up with TRBD2. The starting material was PBMCs, mostly from graft donor cells, obtained 360 days after TCRalphabeta/CD19-depleted stem cell transplant. The receptor was derived from a male patient between 2 and 9 years old who had a stem cell transplant for acute lymphoblastic leukemia, so the T cells may come from the graft donor. The CDR3 region is CSVARTSGGDEQYF. The CDR3 nucleotides are TGCAGCGTGGCCAGGACTAGCGGGGGAGACGAGCAGTACTTC.